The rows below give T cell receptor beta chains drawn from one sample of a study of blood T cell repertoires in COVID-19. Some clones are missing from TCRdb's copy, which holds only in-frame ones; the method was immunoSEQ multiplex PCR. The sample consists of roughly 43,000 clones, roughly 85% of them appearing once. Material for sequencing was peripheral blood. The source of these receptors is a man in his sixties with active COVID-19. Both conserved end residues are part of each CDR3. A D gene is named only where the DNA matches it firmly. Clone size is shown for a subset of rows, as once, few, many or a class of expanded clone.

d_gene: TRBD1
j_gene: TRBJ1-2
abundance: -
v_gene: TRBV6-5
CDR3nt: TGTGCCAGCAGTTTGTGGACAGGGCCGGACTATGGCTACACCTTC
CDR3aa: CASSLWTGPDYGYTF

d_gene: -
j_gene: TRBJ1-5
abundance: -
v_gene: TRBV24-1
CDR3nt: TGTGCCACCAGTGACCCACAGGGTAGCAATCAGCCCCAGCATTTT
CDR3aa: CATSDPQGSNQPQHF

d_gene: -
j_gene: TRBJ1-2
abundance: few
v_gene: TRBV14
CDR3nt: TGTGCCAGCAGCCAAGACTCCTTGGGCTCCTACTGGAATAACTATGGCTACACCTTC
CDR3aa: CASSQDSLGSYWNNYGYTF

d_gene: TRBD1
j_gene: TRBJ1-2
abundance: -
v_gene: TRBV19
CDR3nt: TGTGCCACCGATTCCGGGACAGGGGGCAGCAATGGCTACACCTTC
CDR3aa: CATDSGTGGSNGYTF

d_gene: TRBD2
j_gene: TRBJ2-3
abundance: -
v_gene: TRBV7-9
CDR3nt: TGTGCCAGCAGCCCCCCCGGGGGACTAGCGACAGATACGCAGTATTTT
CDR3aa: CASSPPGGLATDTQYF

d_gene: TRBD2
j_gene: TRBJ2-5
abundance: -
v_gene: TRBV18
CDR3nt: TGTGCCAGCTCAAAAACCGGGACTAAAGAGACCCAGTACTTC
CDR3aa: CASSKTGTKETQYF

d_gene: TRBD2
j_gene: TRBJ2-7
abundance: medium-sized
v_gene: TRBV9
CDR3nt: TGTGCCAGCAGCGTAGGGGCTAGCGGGAGCTACGAGCAGTACTTC
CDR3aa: CASSVGASGSYEQYF

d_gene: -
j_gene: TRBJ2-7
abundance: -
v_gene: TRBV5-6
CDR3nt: TGTGCCAGCAGCCCGCTACACAACAGGGTCGGGGCCTACGAGCAGTACTTC
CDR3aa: CASSPLHNRVGAYEQYF

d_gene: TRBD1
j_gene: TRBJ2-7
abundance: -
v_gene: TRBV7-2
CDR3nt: TGTGCCAGCAGCCCCCCGACAGGGGGTGGCGAGCAGTACTTC
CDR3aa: CASSPPTGGGEQYF

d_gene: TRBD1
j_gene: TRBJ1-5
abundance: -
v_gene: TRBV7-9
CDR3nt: TGTGCCAGCAGCTCATCTCGGACAGGGGTTTCTCAGCCCCAGCATTTT
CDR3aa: CASSSSRTGVSQPQHF

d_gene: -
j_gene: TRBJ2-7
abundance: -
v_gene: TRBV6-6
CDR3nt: TGTGCCAGCAGTTACCCAGGAGGGGCCACAGAGCAGTACTTC
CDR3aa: CASSYPGGATEQYF

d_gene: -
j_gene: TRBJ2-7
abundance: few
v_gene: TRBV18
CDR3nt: TGTGCCAGCTCACCACCGTTTACAGGTCGTCCCAACGAGCAGTACTTC
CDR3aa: CASSPPFTGRPNEQYF

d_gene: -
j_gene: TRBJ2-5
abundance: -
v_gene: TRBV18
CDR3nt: TGTGCCAGCTCACAAACAGGGATCGGGGAGACCCAGTACTTC
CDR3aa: CASSQTGIGETQYF

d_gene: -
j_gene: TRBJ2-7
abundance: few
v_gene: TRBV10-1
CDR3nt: TGCGCCAGCAACTCGGGGTCCTCCTACGAGCAGTACTTC
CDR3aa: CASNSGSSYEQYF

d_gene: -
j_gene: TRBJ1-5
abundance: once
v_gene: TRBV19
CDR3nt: TGTGCCAGTAACTATCAACAGGGCCAGCAGCCCCAGCATTTT
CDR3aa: CASNYQQGQQPQHF

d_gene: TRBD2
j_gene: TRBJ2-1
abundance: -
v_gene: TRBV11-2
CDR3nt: TGTGCCAGCACCCCCTCGGGACTAGCGGGAGGGCCATTAAACAATGAGCAGTTCTTC
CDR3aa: CASTPSGLAGGPLNNEQFF